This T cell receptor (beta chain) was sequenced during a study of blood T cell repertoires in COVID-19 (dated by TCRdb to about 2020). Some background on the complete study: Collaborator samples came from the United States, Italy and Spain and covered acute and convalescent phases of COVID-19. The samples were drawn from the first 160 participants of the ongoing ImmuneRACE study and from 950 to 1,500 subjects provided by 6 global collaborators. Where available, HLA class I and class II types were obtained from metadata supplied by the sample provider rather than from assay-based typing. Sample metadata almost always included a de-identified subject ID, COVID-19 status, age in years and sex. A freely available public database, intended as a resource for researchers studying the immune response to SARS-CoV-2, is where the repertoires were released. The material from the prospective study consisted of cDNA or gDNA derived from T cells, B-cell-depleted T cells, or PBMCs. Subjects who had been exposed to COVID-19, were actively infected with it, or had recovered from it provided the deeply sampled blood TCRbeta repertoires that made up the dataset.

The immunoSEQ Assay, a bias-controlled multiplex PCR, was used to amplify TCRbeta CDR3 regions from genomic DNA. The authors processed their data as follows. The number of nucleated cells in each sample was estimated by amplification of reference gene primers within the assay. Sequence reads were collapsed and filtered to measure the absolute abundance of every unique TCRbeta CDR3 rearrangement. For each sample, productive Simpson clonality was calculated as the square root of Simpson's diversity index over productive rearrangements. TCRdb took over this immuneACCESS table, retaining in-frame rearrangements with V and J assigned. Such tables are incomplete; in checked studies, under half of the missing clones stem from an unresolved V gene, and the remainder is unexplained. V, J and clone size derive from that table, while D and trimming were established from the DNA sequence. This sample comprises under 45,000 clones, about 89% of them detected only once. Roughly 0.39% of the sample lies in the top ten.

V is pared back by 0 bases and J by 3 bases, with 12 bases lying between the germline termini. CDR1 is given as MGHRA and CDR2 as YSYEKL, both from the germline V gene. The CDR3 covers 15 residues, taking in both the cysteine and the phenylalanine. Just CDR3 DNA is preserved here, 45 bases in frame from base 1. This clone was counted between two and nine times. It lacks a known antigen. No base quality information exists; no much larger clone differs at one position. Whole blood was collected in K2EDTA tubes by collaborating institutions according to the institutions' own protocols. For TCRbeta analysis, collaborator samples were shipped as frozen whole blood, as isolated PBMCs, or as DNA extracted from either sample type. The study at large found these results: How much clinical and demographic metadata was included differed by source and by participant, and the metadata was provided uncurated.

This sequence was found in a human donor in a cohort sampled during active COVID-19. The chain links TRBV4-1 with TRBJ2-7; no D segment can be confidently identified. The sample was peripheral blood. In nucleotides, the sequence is TGCGCCAGCAGCCAAGACAGGCCCACTTTCTACGAGCAGTACTTC. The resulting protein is CASSQDRPTFYEQYF.